This paragraph reports one TCR beta chain. The V end was cut by 0 bases, the J end by 7 bases, with 6 bases between. This CDR3 contains 12 residues. Germline loops: CDR1 MNHNY, CDR2 SVGAGI (reference sequence). The sample comes from a study of blood T cell repertoires in COVID-19. Study-level information: From the United States, Italy and Spain came samples of acute and convalescent COVID-19.

Generated by immunoSEQ multiplex PCR, the TCRdb table keeps only in-frame clones and is missing some. The table lists 150,000 to 200,000 clones, 77% of them singletons. The clonotype originates from a man in his 70s with acute or convalescent COVID-19. What was sequenced was peripheral blood. The chain carries TRBV6-6 and TRBJ1-2; no firm D call. The CDR3 spells CASSYSSGGYTF. CDR3 nucleotide sequence: TGTGCCAGCAGTTACTCGTCCGGTGGCTACACCTTC.